The sequence of this T cell receptor beta chain was determined in a study of shared clonotypes between healthy human individuals. Study-level information: For every donor, three CD4 naive, three CD4 memory, two CD8 naive and one CD8 memory plates were used.

CD45RO-negative CD8 cells positively selected for CCR7 made up the naive population, which excluded terminally differentiated effector memory CD45RA+ cells. Sequencing was performed with immunoSEQ multiplex PCR; in TCRdb, only in-frame clones are kept and a portion is missing. In the table there are about 2.2 million clones, roughly 93% of which are singletons. Germline V gives CDR1 LNHDA, CDR2 SQIVND (reference sequence). The CDR3 loop spans 15 amino acids. V gave up 3 bases and J gave up 4 bases, with 13 bases separating them. Study-wide results and caveats: Since donors were few, the genetic and exposure-history diversity represented was limited. The sharing of 4.5% to 6.5% of naive CD4 clonotypes was seen across a few donors.

Concerning this clone: What it binds is not known.

The material sequenced was naive CD8+ T cells from PBMCs. This TCR derives from a man aged 18 to 29 in good health. Some clones in this sample may be carry-over from other donors' samples. The chain is built from TRBV19 and TRBJ1-3; D not certain. CDR3 sequence: CASSMGVATGNTIYF. DNA of the CDR3: TGTGCCAGTAGTATGGGCGTAGCGACGGGAAACACCATATATTTT.